These 24 T cell receptor beta chains originate from one sample sequenced in a study of blood T cell repertoires in COVID-19 (dated by TCRdb to between 2020 and 2021). The library was prepared using the immunoSEQ multiplex PCR assay. Entries here come from immuneACCESS through TCRdb and include only in-frame sequences with V and J called. Some clones fail to appear in such tables; in the studies checked, an unresolved V gene covers under half of the shortfall, and the cause of the remainder is unknown. The sample data list some 120,000 clones, and approximately 70% of these were observed just once. More than 0.75% of the sample goes to the ten largest clones. The specimen sequenced was peripheral blood. The receptor source for this set is a human donor with acute or convalescent COVID-19. The donor label of this sample is uncertain.

The chain uses TRBV11-2 and TRBJ2-7; maybe TRBD1 (6 bases). V was clipped by 8 bases and J by 1 base, with 12 bases between them. The germline V gene has CDR1 SGHAT and CDR2 FQNNGV. This CDR3 contains 13 residues. The CDR3 is CASLMTGSYEQYF. In nucleotides, the CDR3 is TGTGCCAGCCTGATGACAGGTTCCTACGAGCAGTACTTC.

V is TRBV2 and J is TRBJ1-4; possible D gene TRBD1, 5 bases. CDR1 and CDR2 (germline): SNHLY, FYNNEI. Trimming shortened V by 8 bases and J by 3 bases, and 13 bases separated the two germline ends. CDR3 length: 14 amino acids. CDR3 amino acids: CASASGEPNEKLFF. CDR3 DNA: TGTGCCAGCGCCTCGGGGGAGCCTAATGAAAAACTGTTTTTT. The full variable domain, completed using reference TRBV2 and TRBJ1-4, is EPEVTQTPSHQVTQMGQEVILRCVPISNHLYFYWYRQILGQKVEFLVSFYNNEISEKSEIFDDQFSVERPDGSNFTLKIRSTKLEDSAMYFCASASGEPNEKLFFGSGTQLSVL.

On this clone: Other DNA sequences in this sample translate to the same CDR3. The chain joins TRBV30 to TRBJ1-1, with D possibly matching TRBD1 (6 bases). The CDR3 runs 11 residues. V dropped 4 bases and J dropped 6 bases, with 9 bases sitting between them. Germline CDR1 GTSNPN, CDR2 SVGIG (reference sequence). In nucleotides, the CDR3 is TGTGCCTGGAACAGGGCGGCTGAAGCTTTCTTT. The encoded protein is CAWNRAAEAFF. Full variable domain (missing parts from reference TRBV30 and TRBJ1-1): SQTIHQWPATLVQPVGSPLSLECTVEGTSNPNLYWYRQAAGRGLQLLFYSVGIGQISSEVPQNLSASRPQDRQFILSSKKLLLSDSGFYLCAWNRAAEAFFGQGTRLTVV.

V and J are TRBV30 and TRBJ1-2, with 10 bases that match TRBD1. V shed 6 bases, J shed 8 bases, and the junction held 12 bases outside the gene matches. CDR1 GTSNPN and CDR2 SVGIG come from the germline V gene (reference sequence). The CDR3 extends over 14 amino acids. This CDR3 is CACAAGDRGYGYTF. CDR3 nucleotides: TGTGCCTGTGCCGCAGGGGACAGGGGTTACGGCTACACCTTC.

The gene calls are TRBV4-1 and TRBJ2-5; the D gene is possibly TRBD2 (5 bases). Trimming shortened V by 3 bases and J by 4 bases, and 15 bases separated the two germline ends. The CDR3 spans 15 residues. CDR1 MGHRA and CDR2 YSYEKL come from the germline V gene. The CDR3 nucleotides read TGCGCCAGCAGCCATGCTAGGTTCGGAGGAGAGACCCAGTACTTC. Protein product: CASSHARFGGETQYF.

This clone was observed a handful of times. V is TRBV29-1 and J is TRBJ2-7; 7 bases agree with TRBD2. Looked up from germline, CDR1 is SQVTM and CDR2 is ANQGSEA. The J segment lost 4 bases and the V segment lost 6 bases, leaving 6 bases of the junction unmatched. The CDR3 runs 12 residues. For the CDR3, the DNA is TGCAGCGTCCGGGGAGGGGTTTACGAGCAGTACTTC. It is translated as CSVRGGVYEQYF.

The gene calls are TRBV20-1 and TRBJ2-5, with D possibly matching TRBD2 (7 bases). This CDR3 is 15 amino acids long. The ends were cut back, 3 bases at V and 5 bases at J, with 19 bases in the middle. Germline assignment: CDR1 DFQATT and CDR2 SNEGSKA (reference sequence). For the CDR3, the DNA is TGCAGTGCTAGTAGTGTGGGGGGGCCCCGGGAGACCCAGTACTTC. Its translation: CSASSVGGPRETQYF.

The chain is built from TRBV7-9 and TRBJ2-5; D unresolved. The CDR3 has 13 amino acids. Germline CDR1 is SEHNR and CDR2 is FQNEAQ (reference sequence). Trimming took off 5 bases at V and 0 bases at J, with 7 bases between the two ends. The CDR3 sequence is CASSQMYQETQYF. In DNA form, the CDR3 reads TGTGCCAGCAGCCAGATGTACCAAGAGACCCAGTACTTC. Variable domain in full (rest from reference TRBV7-9 and TRBJ2-5): DTGVSQNPRHKITKRGQNVTFRCDPISEHNRLYWYRQTLGQGPEFLTYFQNEAQLEKSRLLSDRFSAERPKGSFSTLEIQRTEQGDSAMYLCASSQMYQETQYFGPGTRLLVL.

The genes are TRBV6-6 and TRBJ1-5; 8 nucleotides agree with TRBD1. The trim removed 4 bases at V and 6 bases at J, leaving 2 bases unmatched. The germline gives CDR1 MNHNY, CDR2 SVGAGI (reference sequence). This CDR3 comprises 13 residues. As DNA, the CDR3 is TGTGCCAGCAGTTTGGGACAGGTTCAGCCCCAGCATTTT. This codes for CASSLGQVQPQHF.

This chain joins TRBV7-8 and TRBJ2-2, with TRBD1 identical over 8 bases. CDR1 SGHVS and CDR2 FQNEAQ come from the germline V gene. The CDR3 loop spans 14 amino acids. The V segment lost 5 bases and the J segment 5 bases; nucleotides outside the gene matches: 4. The CDR3 DNA reads TGTGCCAGCAGCGCAGGGGGCGGTACCGGGGAGCTGTTTTTT. It specifies CASSAGGGTGELFF.

The genes are TRBV9 and TRBJ1-3, with D possibly TRBD1 on 5 matching bases. V was pared by 4 bases and J by 0 bases, with 11 bases between. CDR1 and CDR2 (germline): SGDLS, YYNGEE. The CDR3 sequence is 15 residues long. The CDR3 bases are TGTGCCAGCAGCCGACAGCAGAGCTCTGGAAACACCATATATTTT. It codes for CASSRQQSSGNTIYF.

V is TRBV7-9 and J is TRBJ1-3; possible D gene TRBD1, 6 bases. The CDR3 length is 15 residues. Per the germline V gene, CDR1 is SEHNR and CDR2 is FQNEAQ (reference sequence). Trimming stripped 3 bases from V and 0 bases from J, with 9 bases between. The CDR3 protein is CASSLDRSSGNTIYF. The CDR3 coding sequence is TGTGCCAGCAGCTTGGACAGAAGCTCTGGAAACACCATATATTTT. Based on the CDR3 plus reference TRBV7-9 and TRBJ1-3, the full variable domain is DTGVSQNPRHKITKRGQNVTFRCDPISEHNRLYWYRQTLGQGPEFLTYFQNEAQLEKSRLLSDRFSAERPKGSFSTLEIQRTEQGDSAMYLCASSLDRSSGNTIYFGEGSWLTVV.

As for this clone: One junction end does not reproduce the germline sequence, and a read error may be involved. V is TRBV3-1 (or the pseudogene TRBV3-2) and J is TRBJ2-5, with TRBD1 matching over 7 bases. The CDR3 is 14 amino acids. Germline assignment: CDR1 LGHDT and CDR2 YNNKEL (reference sequence). This CDR3 reads CASSEDRVRETQYF. CDR3 DNA: TGTGCCAGCAGCGAAGACAGGGTTCGAGAGACCCAGTACTTC.

This chain joins TRBV19 and TRBJ2-3; weak D call: TRBD2 (7 bases). Germline CDR1 and CDR2: LNHDA and SQIVND (reference sequence). This CDR3 spans 16 amino acids. The V and J ends lost 6 bases and 3 bases respectively, with 19 bases between them. CDR3 nucleotides: TGTGCCAGTAGACCTAGGGCGGGGGCTAAAACAGATACGCAGTATTTT. Translated: CASRPRAGAKTDTQYF.

The CDR3 nucleotides are TGTGCCAGCAGTTACAGTAGTACTGGCAATCAGCCCCAGCATTTT. Translation gives CASSYSSTGNQPQHF. This chain uses TRBV6-5 with TRBJ1-5, with unresolved D. CDR1 and CDR2 from the germline V gene are MNHEY and SVGAGI. CDR3 size: 15 residues. With 2 bases removed from V and 2 bases from J, the gap between germline ends came to 10 bases.

The V and J genes are TRBV3-1 (or the pseudogene TRBV3-2) and TRBJ2-5; 8 bases are shared with TRBD2. This CDR3 has 16 amino acids. Germline V gives CDR1 LGHDT, CDR2 YNNKEL (reference sequence). V lost 2 bases and J lost 1; bases outside the gene matches: 6. The CDR3 sequence is CASSQRGGGTQETQYF. DNA for the CDR3: TGTGCCAGCAGCCAAAGGGGCGGGGGGACCCAAGAGACCCAGTACTTC.

The genes are TRBV29-1 and TRBJ2-3; 10 bases align to TRBD1. V shed 6 bases, J shed 3 bases, and the junction held 6 bases outside the gene matches. The CDR3 has 14 amino acids. The V gene's germline CDR1 is SQVTM and CDR2 ANQGSEA. CDR3 nucleotides: TGCAGCGTGGAGGACAGGGGGAGAACAGATACGCAGTATTTT. Its protein is CSVEDRGRTDTQYF.

V gene TRBV7-6 combines with J gene TRBJ2-1, with TRBD1 identical over 9 bases. The CDR3 is made up of 15 amino acids. CDR1 and CDR2 from the germline V gene are SGHVS and FNYEAQ. Trimming took 2 bases from V and 5 from J; bases not matched to a gene: 4. CDR3: CASSLRGTGNNEQFF. As DNA, the CDR3 is TGTGCCAGCAGCTTAAGGGGGACAGGGAACAATGAGCAGTTCTTC.

This clone turned up a few times. The chain recombines TRBV18 with TRBJ2-1; 11 bases match TRBD1. This CDR3 contains 13 residues. Per the germline V gene, CDR1 is KGHSH and CDR2 is LQKENI. With 3 bases clipped from V and 9 bases from J, the junction kept 1 base outside the gene matches. The CDR3 here is CASSPGQGVEQFF. CDR3 sequence (DNA): TGTGCCAGCTCACCGGGACAGGGGGTTGAGCAGTTCTTC.

This sequence joins TRBV5-1 and TRBJ2-1; 12 positions match TRBD2. The junction had 4 bases not matched to a gene; V was cut back by 0 bases and J by 0 bases. Per germline, CDR1 SGHRS and CDR2 YFSETQ. CDR3 length: 18 residues. CDR3 protein: CASSLGLAGVISYNEQFF. The CDR3 DNA sequence: TGCGCCAGCAGCTTGGGACTAGCGGGGGTGATCTCCTACAATGAGCAGTTCTTC. The variable domain in full, with the rest retrieved from reference TRBV5-1 and TRBJ2-1, is KAGVTQTPRYLIKTRGQQVTLSCSPISGHRSVSWYQQTPGQGLQFLFEYFSETQRNKGNFPGRFSGRQFSNSRSEMNVSTLELGDSALYLCASSLGLAGVISYNEQFFGPGTRLTVL.

The J gene is TRBJ2-7, the V gene TRBV6-2 or TRBV6-3; TRBD2 aligns across 9 bases. The CDR3 is 16 residues long. J was trimmed by 6 bases and V by 2 bases; bases with no gene match: 11. CDR1 MNHEY and CDR2 SVGEGT come from the germline V gene. This CDR3 is CASSYVAGASSGEQYV. CDR3 nucleotides: TGTGCCAGCAGTTACGTAGCGGGGGCCTCTAGTGGCGAGCAGTACGTC.

V and J are TRBV29-1 and TRBJ2-1, with D possibly TRBD1 on 5 matching bases. The CDR3 is 14 amino acids. Germline loops: CDR1 SQVTM, CDR2 ANQGSEA. V was clipped by 2 bases and J by 0 bases, with 8 bases between them. CDR3 DNA sequence: TGCAGCGTTGAAACAGGCATCTCCTACAATGAGCAGTTCTTC. Its protein product is CSVETGISYNEQFF.

The V gene is TRBV11-1, the J gene TRBJ2-5; TRBD2 agrees at 10 bases. Germline V gives CDR1 SGHAT, CDR2 FQDESV (reference sequence). The CDR3 is 18 residues long. J lost 1 base, V lost 0 bases, and 8 bases had no gene match. For the CDR3, the DNA is TGTGCCAGCAGCTTAGCGGGGTCTAGCGGGGGCCTCCAAGAGACCCAGTACTTC. Translation gives CASSLAGSSGGLQETQYF.

CDR3 DNA sequence: TGTGCCAGCTCACCGTCGGGACAGAATCAGCCCCAGCATTTT. Translated, it gives CASSPSGQNQPQHF. The gene calls are TRBV18 and TRBJ1-5, with 7 bases that match TRBD1. Germline V CDR1 and CDR2: KGHSH, LQKENI. V lost 3 bases to trimming and J lost 4 bases; unmatched junction nucleotides: 3. CDR3 length equals 14 residues.